A single sample is the source of the 17 T cell receptor beta chains below, sequenced in a study of regulatory dendritic cells for organ transplantation. Repertoires were generated with immunoSEQ multiplex PCR, while TCRdb's copy carries only in-frame clones and drops some. The sample lists about 28,000 clones, about four fifths seen once, with over 0.35% in the top ten. Sequencing used naive CD8+ T cells from blood. Subset in this sample: CD45RA+ naive T cells. Every receptor here comes from a human donor in good health.

This clone was counted once. The chain links TRBV2 to TRBJ2-5, with TRBD2 matching over 8 bases. Germline CDR1 and CDR2: SNHLY and FYNNEI. The CDR3 consists of 18 residues. V lost 2 bases and J lost 4; bases outside the gene matches: 15. The CDR3 region has the DNA TGTGCCAGCAGTGAACTGTCGGGGGGGCCTGCAATAAGAGAGACCCAGTACTTC. This sequence encodes CASSELSGGPAIRETQYF.

The V gene is TRBV6-6, the J gene TRBJ1-5, with a weak D call TRBD1 (5 bases). Per germline, CDR1 MNHNY and CDR2 SVGAGI (reference sequence). This CDR3 comprises 15 residues. The germline V and J ends were trimmed by 8 bases and 0 bases, with 14 bases remaining between them. DNA of the CDR3: TGTGCCAGCGAGGCGGGGGAATATAGCAATCAGCCCCAGCATTTT. Encoded protein: CASEAGEYSNQPQHF.

The chain couples TRBV7-2 to TRBJ2-2; D might be TRBD1 (5 bases). Trimming removed 2 bases at V and 0 bases at J, with 13 bases between. CDR3 length: 17 residues. Germline loops: CDR1 SGHTA, CDR2 FQGNSA. The CDR3 spells CASSLKGQGTNTGELFF. DNA of the CDR3: TGTGCCAGCAGCTTAAAAGGGCAGGGTACGAACACCGGGGAGCTGTTTTTT.

The V gene is TRBV5-8, the J gene TRBJ2-7; 13 nucleotides agree with TRBD2. Germline CDR1 and CDR2: SGHTS and YDEGEE. Trimming at V came to 4 bases and at J to 5 bases, leaving 9 bases not matched to a gene. CDR3 length: 16 amino acids. For the CDR3, the DNA is TGTGCCAGCAGCCCCACTAGCGGGGGGGCCGGCGACGAGCAGTACTTC. Protein: CASSPTSGGAGDEQYF.

The chain recombines TRBV5-6 with TRBJ1-1, with TRBD1 identical over 8 bases. In germline, CDR1 is SGHDT, CDR2 YYEEEE. The CDR3 loop spans 14 amino acids. With 4 bases clipped from V and 4 bases from J, the junction kept 6 bases outside the gene matches. The CDR3 is CASSLGQGSTEAFF. CDR3 DNA: TGTGCCAGCAGCCTTGGACAGGGTAGCACTGAAGCTTTCTTT.

The genes are TRBV13 and TRBJ2-7; 10 nucleotides align to TRBD1. J was trimmed by 5 bases and V by 5 bases; bases with no gene match: 9. This CDR3 is 15 amino acids long. Per the germline V gene, CDR1 is PRHDT and CDR2 is FYEKMQ (reference sequence). The DNA for the CDR3 is TGTGCCAGCAGCCCTCGGACAGGGGGTACGGACGAGCAGTACTTC. Its protein is CASSPRTGGTDEQYF.

The chain is built from TRBV19 and TRBJ2-2; a possible D gene is TRBD1 (5 bases). V shed 3 bases and J shed 1 base, with 12 bases lying between them. Germline V gene lookup returns CDR1 LNHDA and CDR2 SQIVND (reference sequence). The CDR3 extends over 16 amino acids. Written as DNA, the CDR3 is TGTGCCAGTAGTATCCTTCAGGGAAGGAACACCGGGGAGCTGTTTTTT. It yields the protein CASSILQGRNTGELFF.

The rearrangement uses TRBV9 and TRBJ2-5; possible D gene TRBD2, 6 bases. Trimming left V 3 bases short and J 4 bases short, with 22 bases between. Looked up from germline, CDR1 is SGDLS and CDR2 is YYNGEE. CDR3 length: 17 residues. CDR3 amino acids: CASSGSGSLAGRETQYF. As DNA, the CDR3 is TGTGCCAGCAGCGGATCTGGTTCTCTGGCCGGGAGAGAGACCCAGTACTTC. The whole variable domain, remainder taken from reference TRBV9 and TRBJ2-5, is DSGVTQTPKHLITATGQRVTLRCSPRSGDLSVYWYQQSLDQGLQFLIQYYNGEERAKGNILERFSAQQFPDLHSELNLSSLELGDSALYFCASSGSGSLAGRETQYFGPGTRLLVL.

V is TRBV6-5 and J is TRBJ1-5; D is uncertain. Trimming removed 3 bases at V and 0 bases at J, with 6 bases between. The germline V gene has CDR1 MNHEY and CDR2 SVGAGI. The CDR3 totals 14 residues. The CDR3 loop reads CASSYGASNQPQHF. In DNA form, the CDR3 reads TGTGCCAGCAGTTATGGAGCTAGCAATCAGCCCCAGCATTTT.

This clone appeared once. V is TRBV2 and J is TRBJ2-5; D not resolved. The CDR3 has 12 amino acids. Trimming stripped 7 bases from V and 1 base from J, with 7 bases between. The germline V gene encodes CDR1 SNHLY and CDR2 FYNNEI. CDR3 DNA: TGTGCCAGCAACGCACTCCAAGAGACCCAGTACTTC. It yields the protein CASNALQETQYF.

V and J are TRBV29-1 and TRBJ2-2; D might be TRBD2 (5 bases). Trimming left V 4 bases short and J 5 bases short, with 8 bases between. CDR1 and CDR2 (germline): SQVTM, ANQGSEA. The length of the CDR3 is 12 residues. CDR3 sequence: CSVARGTGELFF. Written as DNA, the CDR3 is TGCAGCGTTGCCCGGGGAACCGGGGAGCTGTTTTTT.

The V and J genes are TRBV5-8 and TRBJ2-7, with D possibly being TRBD1 (5 bases). This CDR3 spans 13 amino acids. Germline values: CDR1 SGHTS, CDR2 YDEGEE. Trimming stripped 4 bases from V and 3 bases from J, with 11 bases between. CDR3 DNA sequence: TGTGCCAGCAGCCTAACCGACAGCTACGAGCAGTACTTC. Amino acids: CASSLTDSYEQYF.

The rearrangement links TRBV9 to TRBJ2-7, with 8 positions matching TRBD1. Losses at the gene ends were 3 bases for V and 6 bases for J; bases not matched to a gene: 5. Germline V gene data show CDR1 as SGDLS and CDR2 as YYNGEE. The CDR3 runs to 13 residues. CDR3 DNA: TGTGCCAGCAGCGCCGGCACAGGGGGCGAGCAGTACTTC. Its translation is CASSAGTGGEQYF.

The V and J genes are TRBV11-2 and TRBJ2-5, with 9 positions matching TRBD2. This CDR3 contains 15 residues. CDR1 and CDR2 (germline): SGHAT, FQNNGV. J gave up 4 bases and V 1 base, and 4 bases lay outside the gene matches. This CDR3 is CASSLGRGGPETQYF. For the CDR3, the DNA is TGTGCCAGCAGCTTAGGGCGGGGGGGCCCAGAGACCCAGTACTTC.

This chain joins TRBV2 and TRBJ2-1; 14 bases map to TRBD2. V gave up 6 bases and J gave up 6 bases; unmatched junction bases: 10. The CDR3 totals 17 residues. The germline gives CDR1 SNHLY, CDR2 FYNNEI. The CDR3 DNA reads as TGTGCCAGCAGCCCTTCTCGACTAGCGGGGGGGCCCAATGAGCAGTTCTTC. Its protein is CASSPSRLAGGPNEQFF.

The rearrangement joins TRBV4-2 to TRBJ1-2, with D tentatively TRBD1 (5 bases). V shed 0 bases and J shed 1 base, with 9 bases lying between them. Germline CDR1 and CDR2: LGHNA and YNFKEQ. The CDR3 contains 15 residues. CDR3 sequence reads: CASSQDGAINYGYTF. Here the CDR3 DNA reads TGTGCCAGCAGCCAAGATGGGGCTATTAACTATGGCTACACCTTC.

The rearrangement joins TRBV18 to TRBJ2-7, with D uncertain. Germline CDR1 and CDR2: KGHSH and LQKENI. V was shortened by 2 bases and J by 2 bases, with 16 bases between the two germline ends. The length of the CDR3 is 16 residues. The CDR3 nucleotides are TGTGCCAGCTCACCAGGAAGCCAAGACAAGACCTACGAGCAGTACTTC. Residues: CASSPGSQDKTYEQYF. The entire variable domain, with the rest obtained from reference TRBV18 and TRBJ2-7, is as follows: NAGVMQNPRHLVRRRGQEARLRCSPMKGHSHVYWYRQLPEEGLKFMVYLQKENIIDESGMPKERFSAEFPKEGPSILRIQQVVRGDSAAYFCASSPGSQDKTYEQYFGPGTRLTVT.